The subject of this entry is one T cell receptor beta chain. Isolation of PBMCs gave at least 6.5 million cells per sample. Germline-derived CDR1 and CDR2 are SEHNR and FQNEAQ (reference sequence). Trimming left V 4 bases short and J 1 base short, with 15 bases between. The CDR3 has 16 amino acids. This sample was included in a study of blood T cells in healthy people across ages. A J-beta primer mix and a sample-barcoded 5' primer were used in a second PCR of roughly 6 to 11 cycles. TCRdb ran MiXCR on the 5' RACE reads and lists one entry per CDR3 protein. Counted here are fewer than 700,000 distinct CDR3 sequences, over 40% occurring once; the ten biggest clones make up 25% to 35%.

V is TRBV7-9 and J is TRBJ2-3; D tentatively fits TRBD1 or TRBD2 (5 bases each). The sequenced material came from blood. The source of this sequence is a man of 80 years or more in good health. CDR3 sequence: CASSSWVGTGTDTQYF. The CDR3 DNA reads TGTGCCAGCAGCTCCTGGGTGGGGACCGGCACAGATACGCAGTATTTT.